One and the same sample provided the 7 T cell receptor beta chains below, sequenced in a study of regulatory T cells in long-lasting Graves disease. Time point here: newly diagnosed GD, antithyroid drugs for less than 3 months. The TCR library used RNA extracted from PBMCs. Arm-PCR of CDR3 regions with iRepertoire HTBI primers generated TCR beta libraries. From the multiplex PCR reads, TCRdb called clonotypes with MiXCR, one entry per CDR3 protein. Seen here are 300,000 to 400,000 distinct CDR3 sequences, about a sixth observed once, and the top ten hold 20% to 25%. Sequenced here: peripheral blood mononuclear cells (PBMCs), sampled at new diagnosis, from a patient treated with antithyroid drugs. These receptors were collected from a female donor with Graves disease.

This clonotype showed up many times. The J gene is TRBJ1-6, the V gene TRBV12-3 or TRBV12-4; D possibly corresponds to TRBD1 (6 bases). The CDR3 is made up of 16 amino acids. The V end lost 9 bases, the J end lost 7 bases, and 22 bases lay between the germline ends. This CDR3 is CASRKWGAGANSPLHF. For the CDR3, the DNA is TGTGCCAGTCGAAAGTGGGGGGCAGGGGCGAATTCACCCCTCCACTTT.

The sample holds many counts of this clonotype. V is TRBV19 and J is TRBJ1-2; TRBD1 might be the D (5 bases). Germline V gene lookup returns CDR1 LNHDA and CDR2 SQIVND (reference sequence). The CDR3 is 16 residues long. Trimming took 0 bases from V and 4 from J, leaving 15 bases between them. The CDR3 DNA is TGTGCCAGTAGTATAGATCGGACGGGGGTCCTCTATGGCTACACCTTC. Translating it yields CASSIDRTGVLYGYTF. Variable domain in full (rest from reference TRBV19 and TRBJ1-2): DGGITQSPKYLFRKEGQNVTLSCEQNLNHDAMYWYRQDPGQGLRLIYYSQIVNDFQKGDIAEGYSVSREKKESFPLTVTSAQKNPTAFYLCASSIDRTGVLYGYTFGSGTRLTVV.

This clonotype was counted many times. V and J are TRBV7-2 and TRBJ1-2; no clear D gene. V was clipped by 1 base and J by 4 bases, with 19 bases between them. CDR1 and CDR2 (germline): SGHTA, FQGNSA. The length of the CDR3 is 17 residues. The CDR3 protein is CASSLVFGSGRGYGYTF. The CDR3 DNA reads TGTGCCAGCAGCTTAGTGTTCGGTTCGGGTCGCGGCTATGGCTACACCTTC.

This clonotype was counted many times. The chain couples TRBV11-2 to TRBJ1-3; no reliable D call. Trimming stripped 6 bases from V and 11 bases from J, with 20 bases between. This CDR3 region has 14 residues. Looked up from germline, CDR1 is SGHAT and CDR2 is FQNNGV. Here the CDR3 DNA reads TGTGCCAGCAGATTAATCACACCAGCGGCGTCCATATATTTT. Residues: CASRLITPAASIYF.

This clonotype was seen repeatedly, ten times or more. The chain joins TRBV28 to TRBJ2-6; D perhaps matches TRBD2 (6 bases). Per the germline V gene, CDR1 is MDHEN and CDR2 is SYDVKM. This CDR3 has 17 amino acids. Trimming removed 8 bases at V and 2 bases at J, with 19 bases between. The DNA of the CDR3 is TGTGCCAGCTTCCCAGGAGGGATGATTACTGGGGCCAACGTCCTGACTTTC. This gives the protein CASFPGGMITGANVLTF. The whole variable domain, filled in from reference TRBV28 and TRBJ2-6, reads DVKVTQSSRYLVKRTGEKVFLECVQDMDHENMFWYRQDPGLGLRLIYFSYDVKMKEKGDIPEGYSVSREKKERFSLILESASTNQTSMYLCASFPGGMITGANVLTFGAGSRLTVL.

The gene calls are TRBV28 and TRBJ2-1; no firm D call. V was clipped by 8 bases and J by 0 bases, with 23 bases between them. Germline V gives CDR1 MDHEN, CDR2 SYDVKM. This CDR3 spans 18 amino acids. The CDR3 reads CASFHNFDTRSSYNEQFF. CDR3 DNA sequence: TGTGCCAGCTTTCATAATTTCGACACACGGAGCTCCTACAATGAGCAGTTCTTC.

The sample holds a few counts of this clonotype. Just one base apart from a much larger clone, this may be a read error. The rearrangement links TRBV5-5 to TRBJ2-6; unclear D gene. The CDR3 is made up of 13 amino acids. The germline V and J ends were trimmed by 2 bases and 3 bases, with 3 bases remaining between them. CDR1 and CDR2 from the germline V gene are SGHKS and YYEKEE (reference sequence). The CDR3 region is CASSLYGANVLTF. The CDR3 DNA is TGTGCCAGCAGCTTATATGGGGCCAACGTCCTGACTTTC.